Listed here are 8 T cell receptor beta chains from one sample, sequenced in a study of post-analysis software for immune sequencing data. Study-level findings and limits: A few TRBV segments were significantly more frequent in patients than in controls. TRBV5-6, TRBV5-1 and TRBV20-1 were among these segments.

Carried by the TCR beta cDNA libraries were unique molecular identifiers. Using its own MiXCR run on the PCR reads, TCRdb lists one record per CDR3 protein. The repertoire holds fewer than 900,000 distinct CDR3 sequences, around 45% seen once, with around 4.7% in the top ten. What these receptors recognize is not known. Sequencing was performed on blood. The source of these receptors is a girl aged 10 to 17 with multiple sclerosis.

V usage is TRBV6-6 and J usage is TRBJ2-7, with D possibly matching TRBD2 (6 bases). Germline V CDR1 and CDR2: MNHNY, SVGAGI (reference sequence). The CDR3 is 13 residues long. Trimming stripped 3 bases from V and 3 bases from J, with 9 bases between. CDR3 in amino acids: CASSYGGVYEQYF. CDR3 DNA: TGTGCCAGCAGTTATGGAGGGGTCTACGAGCAGTACTTC.

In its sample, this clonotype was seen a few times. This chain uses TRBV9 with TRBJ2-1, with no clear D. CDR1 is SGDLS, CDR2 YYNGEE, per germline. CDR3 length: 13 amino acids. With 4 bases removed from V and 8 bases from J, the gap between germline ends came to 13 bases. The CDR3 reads CASSLVRNDEQFF. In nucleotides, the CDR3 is TGTGCCAGCAGCCTAGTGCGTAACGATGAGCAGTTCTTC.

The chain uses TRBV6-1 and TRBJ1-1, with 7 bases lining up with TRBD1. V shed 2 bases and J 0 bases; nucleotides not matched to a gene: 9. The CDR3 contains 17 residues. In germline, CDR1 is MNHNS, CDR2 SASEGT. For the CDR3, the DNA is TGTGCCAGCAGTGAAAGAGGACCCGGGACAGTGAACACTGAAGCTTTCTTT. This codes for CASSERGPGTVNTEAFF.

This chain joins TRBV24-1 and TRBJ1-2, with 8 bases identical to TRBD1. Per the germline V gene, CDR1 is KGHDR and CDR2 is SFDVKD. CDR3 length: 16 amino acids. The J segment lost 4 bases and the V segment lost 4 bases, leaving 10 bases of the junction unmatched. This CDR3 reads CATSDHRGGAGYGYTF. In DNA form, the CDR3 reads TGTGCCACCAGTGACCACAGGGGGGGCGCCGGCTATGGCTACACCTTC.

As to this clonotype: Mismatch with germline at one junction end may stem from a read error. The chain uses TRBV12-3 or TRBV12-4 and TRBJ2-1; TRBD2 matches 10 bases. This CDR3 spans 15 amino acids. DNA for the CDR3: TGTGCCAGCAGTATAGCGGGAGGCTCCTACAATGAGCAGTTCTTC. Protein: CASSIAGGSYNEQFF.

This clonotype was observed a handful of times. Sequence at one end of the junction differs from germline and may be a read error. The CDR3 reads CASSLEGRTSTDTQYF. CDR3 nucleotides: TGCGCTAGCAGCCTGGAGGGGCGGACTAGCACAGATACGCAGTATTTT. The chain is built from TRBV5-1 and TRBJ2-3; D might be TRBD2 (6 bases). The CDR3 is made up of 16 amino acids. Germline V gene lookup returns CDR1 SGHRS and CDR2 YFSETQ. Full variable domain (remainder filled in from reference TRBV5-1 and TRBJ2-3): KAGVTQTPRYLIKTRGQQVTLSCSPISGHRSVSWYQQTPGQGLQFLFEYFSETQRNKGNFPGRFSGRQFSNSRSEMNVSTLELGDSALYLCASSLEGRTSTDTQYFGPGTRLTVL.

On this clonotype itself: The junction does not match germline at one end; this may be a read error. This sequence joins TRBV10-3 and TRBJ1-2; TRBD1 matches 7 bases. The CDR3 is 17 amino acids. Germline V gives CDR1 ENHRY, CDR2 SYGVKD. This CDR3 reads CAVSDPGQGGPNYGYTF. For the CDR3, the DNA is TGTGCCGTCAGTGACCCCGGGCAGGGGGGACCTAACTATGGCTACACCTTC.

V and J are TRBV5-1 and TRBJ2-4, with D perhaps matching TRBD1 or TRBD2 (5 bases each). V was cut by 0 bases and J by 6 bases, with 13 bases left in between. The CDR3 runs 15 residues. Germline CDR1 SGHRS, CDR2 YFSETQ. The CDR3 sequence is CASSLAPGTANIQYF. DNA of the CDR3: TGCGCCAGCAGCTTGGCTCCAGGGACGGCAAACATTCAGTACTTC.